The rows below give T cell receptor beta chains drawn from one sample of a study of blood T cell repertoires in COVID-19. The table came from immunoSEQ multiplex PCR; TCRdb's copy has only in-frame clones and leaves some out. The table shows roughly 37,000 clones, with around three quarters occurring only once. The sample consisted of peripheral blood. These receptors were collected from a man in his 60s with active COVID-19. Each CDR3 is given with its conserved first and last residue.

cdr3_length j_call v_call cdr3_aa
15 TRBJ1-1 TRBV11-2 CASSLFGDTNTEAFF
12 TRBJ2-7 TRBV4-3 CASSQDLGEQYF
12 TRBJ1-1 TRBV2 CASSEDTLEAFF
16 TRBJ2-1 TRBV19 CASSIVHSGTGNEQFF
15 TRBJ1-6 TRBV6-6 CASSRTGGANSPLHF
18 TRBJ2-5 TRBV4-3 CASSQGADSQGYQETQYF
13 TRBJ1-1 TRBV7-9 CASSLTGITEAFF
14 TRBJ2-7 TRBV10-2 CASKGGVTSYEQYF
14 TRBJ2-5 TRBV7-9 CASSLPYLQETQYF
16 TRBJ1-5 TRBV30 CAWSGSIRRSNQPQHF